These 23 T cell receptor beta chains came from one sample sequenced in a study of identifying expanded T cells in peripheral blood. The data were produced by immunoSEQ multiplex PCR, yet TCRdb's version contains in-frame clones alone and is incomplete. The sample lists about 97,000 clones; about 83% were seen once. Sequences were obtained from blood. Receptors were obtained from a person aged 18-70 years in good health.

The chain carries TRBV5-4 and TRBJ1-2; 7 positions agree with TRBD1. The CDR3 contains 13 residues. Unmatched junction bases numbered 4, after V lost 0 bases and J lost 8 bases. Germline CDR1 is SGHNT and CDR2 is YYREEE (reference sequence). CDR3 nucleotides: TGTGCCAGCAGCTTGGGACAGGGCGGGGGCTACACCTTC. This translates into CASSLGQGGGYTF.

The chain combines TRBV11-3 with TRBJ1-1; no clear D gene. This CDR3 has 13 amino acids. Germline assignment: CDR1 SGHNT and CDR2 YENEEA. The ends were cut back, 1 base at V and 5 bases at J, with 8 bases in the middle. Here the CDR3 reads CASSLGGATEAFF. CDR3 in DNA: TGTGCCAGCAGCTTAGGAGGCGCGACTGAAGCTTTCTTT.

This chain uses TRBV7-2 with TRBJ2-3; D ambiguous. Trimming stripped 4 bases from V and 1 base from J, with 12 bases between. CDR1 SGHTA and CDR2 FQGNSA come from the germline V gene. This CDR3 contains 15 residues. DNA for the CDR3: TGTGCCAGCAGCTCTGATCACCCTCGCACAGATACGCAGTATTTT. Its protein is CASSSDHPRTDTQYF.

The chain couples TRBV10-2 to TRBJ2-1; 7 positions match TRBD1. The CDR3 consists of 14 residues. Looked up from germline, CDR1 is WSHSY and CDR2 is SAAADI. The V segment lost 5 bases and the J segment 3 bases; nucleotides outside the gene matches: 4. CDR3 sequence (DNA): TGCGCCAGCAGTTCGACAGGGCACTACAATGAGCAGTTCTTC. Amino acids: CASSSTGHYNEQFF.

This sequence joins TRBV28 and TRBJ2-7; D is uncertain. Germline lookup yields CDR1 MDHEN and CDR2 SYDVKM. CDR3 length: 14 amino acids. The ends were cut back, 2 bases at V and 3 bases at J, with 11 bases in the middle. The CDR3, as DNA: TGTGCCAGCAGTTTAGATCTGGGGAACTACGAGCAGTACTTC. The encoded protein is CASSLDLGNYEQYF.

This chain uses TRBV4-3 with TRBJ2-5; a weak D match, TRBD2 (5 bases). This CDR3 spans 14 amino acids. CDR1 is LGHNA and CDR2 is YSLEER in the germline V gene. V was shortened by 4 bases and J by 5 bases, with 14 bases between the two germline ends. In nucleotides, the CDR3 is TGCGCCAGCAGCCGGAAAGGTAGCGCGGAGACCCAGTACTTC. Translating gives CASSRKGSAETQYF.

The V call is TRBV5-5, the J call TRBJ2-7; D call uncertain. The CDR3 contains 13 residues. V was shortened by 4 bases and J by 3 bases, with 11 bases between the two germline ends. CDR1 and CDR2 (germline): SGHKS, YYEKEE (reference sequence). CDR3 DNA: TGTGCCAGCAGCGTGCTGGACGGCTACGAGCAGTACTTC. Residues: CASSVLDGYEQYF.

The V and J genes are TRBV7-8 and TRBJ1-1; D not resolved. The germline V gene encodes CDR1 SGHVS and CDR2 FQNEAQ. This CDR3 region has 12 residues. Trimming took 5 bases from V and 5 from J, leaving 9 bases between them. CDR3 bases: TGTGCCAGCAGCCTCGCGCAAACTGAAGCTTTCTTT. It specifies CASSLAQTEAFF. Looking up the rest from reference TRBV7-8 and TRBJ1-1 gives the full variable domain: GAGVSQSPRYKVAKRGQDVALRCDPISGHVSLFWYQQALGQGPEFLTYFQNEAQLDKSGLPSDRFFAERPEGSVSTLKIQRTQQEDSAVYLCASSLAQTEAFFGQGTRLTVV.

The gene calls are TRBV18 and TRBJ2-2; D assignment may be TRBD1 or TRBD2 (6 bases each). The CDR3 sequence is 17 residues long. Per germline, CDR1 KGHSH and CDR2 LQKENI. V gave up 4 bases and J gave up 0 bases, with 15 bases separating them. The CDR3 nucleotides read TGTGCCAGCTCACAACTCTTAGGGGGGACGAACACCGGGGAGCTGTTTTTT. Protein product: CASSQLLGGTNTGELFF.

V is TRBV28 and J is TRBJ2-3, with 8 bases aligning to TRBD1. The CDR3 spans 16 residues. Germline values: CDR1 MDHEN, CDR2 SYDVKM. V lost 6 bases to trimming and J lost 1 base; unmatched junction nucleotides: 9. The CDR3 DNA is TGTGCCAGCAGACTACTACAGGGGGGTGGCACAGATACGCAGTATTTT. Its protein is CASRLLQGGGTDTQYF.

The CDR3 reads CASSLAAGKGQETQYF. CDR3 coding DNA: TGCGCCAGCAGCTTGGCGGCAGGGAAGGGCCAAGAGACCCAGTACTTC. The chain employs TRBV5-1 and TRBJ2-5; weak D call: TRBD1 (5 bases). Germline V gives CDR1 SGHRS, CDR2 YFSETQ. The V and J ends lost 0 bases and 1 base respectively, with 13 bases between them. The length of the CDR3 is 16 residues.

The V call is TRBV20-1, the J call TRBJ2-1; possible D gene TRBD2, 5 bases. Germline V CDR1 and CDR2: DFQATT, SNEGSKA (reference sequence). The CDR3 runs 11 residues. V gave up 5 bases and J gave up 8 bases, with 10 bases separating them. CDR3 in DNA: TGCAGTGCTGGACCGAGGGATGAGCAGTTCTTC. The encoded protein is CSAGPRDEQFF.

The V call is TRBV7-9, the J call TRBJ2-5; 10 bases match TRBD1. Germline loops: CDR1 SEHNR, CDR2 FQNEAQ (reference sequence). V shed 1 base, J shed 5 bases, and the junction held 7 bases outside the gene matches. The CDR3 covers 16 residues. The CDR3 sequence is CASSLGTGGLEETQYF. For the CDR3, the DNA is TGTGCCAGCAGCTTAGGGACAGGGGGATTGGAGGAGACCCAGTACTTC.

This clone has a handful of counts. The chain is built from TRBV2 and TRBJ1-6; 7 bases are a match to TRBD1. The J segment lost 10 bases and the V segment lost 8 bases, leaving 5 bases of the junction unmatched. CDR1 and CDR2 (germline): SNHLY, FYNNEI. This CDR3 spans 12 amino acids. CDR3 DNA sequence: TGTGCCAGCCGACAGGGAAGATCACCCCTCCACTTT. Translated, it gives CASRQGRSPLHF. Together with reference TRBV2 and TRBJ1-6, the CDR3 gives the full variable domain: EPEVTQTPSHQVTQMGQEVILRCVPISNHLYFYWYRQILGQKVEFLVSFYNNEISEKSEIFDDQFSVERPDGSNFTLKIRSTKLEDSAMYFCASRQGRSPLHFGNGTRLTVT.

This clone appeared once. CDR3 protein: CASSLVPWAGETQYF. The CDR3 DNA follows: TGTGCCAGCAGCTTGGTTCCATGGGCGGGGGAGACCCAGTACTTC. The V call is TRBV5-8, the J call TRBJ2-5; D is possibly TRBD2 (6 bases). The V end was cut by 0 bases, the J end by 5 bases, with 14 bases between. Germline assignment: CDR1 SGHTS and CDR2 YDEGEE. This CDR3 region has 15 residues. Using reference TRBV5-8 and TRBJ2-5 for the parts outside the CDR3, the full variable domain is EAGVTQSPTHLIKTRGQQATLRCSPISGHTSVYWYQQALGLGLQFLLWYDEGEERNRGNFPPRFSGRQFPNYSSELNVNALELEDSALYLCASSLVPWAGETQYFGPGTRLLVL.

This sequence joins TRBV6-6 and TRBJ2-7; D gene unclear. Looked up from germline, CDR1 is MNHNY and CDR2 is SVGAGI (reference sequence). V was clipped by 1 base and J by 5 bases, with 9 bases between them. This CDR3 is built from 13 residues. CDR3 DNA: TGTGCCAGCAGTTACTTCAGTATTCACGAGCAGTACTTC. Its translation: CASSYFSIHEQYF.

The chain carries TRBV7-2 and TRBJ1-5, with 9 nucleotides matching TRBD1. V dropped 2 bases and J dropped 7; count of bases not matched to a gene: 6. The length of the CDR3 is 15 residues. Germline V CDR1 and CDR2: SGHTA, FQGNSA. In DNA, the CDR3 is TGTGCCAGCAGCTTAACAGGGGGCGCGTGGCAGCCCCAGCATTTT. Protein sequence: CASSLTGGAWQPQHF.

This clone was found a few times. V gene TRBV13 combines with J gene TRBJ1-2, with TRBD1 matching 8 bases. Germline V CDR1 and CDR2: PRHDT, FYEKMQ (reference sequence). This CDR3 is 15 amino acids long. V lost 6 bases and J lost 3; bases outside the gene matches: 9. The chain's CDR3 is CASSAAGGMDYGYTF. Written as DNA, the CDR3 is TGTGCCAGCAGTGCGGCAGGGGGCATGGACTATGGCTACACCTTC. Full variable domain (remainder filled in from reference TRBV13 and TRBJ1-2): AAGVIQSPRHLIKEKRETATLKCYPIPRHDTVYWYQQGPGQDPQFLISFYEKMQSDKGSIPDRFSAQQFSDYHSELNMSSLELGDSALYFCASSAAGGMDYGYTFGSGTRLTVV.

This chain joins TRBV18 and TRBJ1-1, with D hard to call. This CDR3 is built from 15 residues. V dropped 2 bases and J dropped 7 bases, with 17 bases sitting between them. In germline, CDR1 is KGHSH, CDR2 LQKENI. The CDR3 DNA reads TGTGCCAGCTCACCATCGGCAGGCTATAGATATGAAGCTTTCTTT. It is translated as CASSPSAGYRYEAFF.

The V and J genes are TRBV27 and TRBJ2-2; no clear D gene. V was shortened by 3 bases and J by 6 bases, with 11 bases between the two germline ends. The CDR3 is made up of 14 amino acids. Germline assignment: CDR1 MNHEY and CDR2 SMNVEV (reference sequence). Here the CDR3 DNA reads TGTGCCAGCAGTTTGGGGTGGCTCGCCGGGGAGCTGTTTTTT. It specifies CASSLGWLAGELFF.

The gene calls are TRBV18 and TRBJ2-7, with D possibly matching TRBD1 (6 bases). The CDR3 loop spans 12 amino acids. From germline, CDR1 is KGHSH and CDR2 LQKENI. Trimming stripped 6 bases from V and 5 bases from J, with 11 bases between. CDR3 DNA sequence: TGTGCCAGCTCGCCATCAGGGGACGAGCAGTACTTC. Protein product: CASSPSGDEQYF.

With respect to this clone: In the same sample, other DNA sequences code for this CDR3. The CDR3 spells CASSELAGGPDTQYF. Written as DNA, the CDR3 is TGTGCCAGCAGTGAACTAGCGGGGGGGCCGGATACGCAGTATTTT. The chain combines TRBV6-1 with TRBJ2-3; TRBD2 aligns across 12 bases. V shed 2 bases, J shed 6 bases, and the junction held 3 bases outside the gene matches. CDR1 is MNHNS and CDR2 is SASEGT in the germline V gene. The CDR3 length is 15 residues.

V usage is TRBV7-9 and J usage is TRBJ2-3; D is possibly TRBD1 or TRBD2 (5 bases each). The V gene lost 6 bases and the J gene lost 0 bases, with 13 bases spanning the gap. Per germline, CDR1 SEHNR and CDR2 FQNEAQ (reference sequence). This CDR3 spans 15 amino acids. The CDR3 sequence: CASSPGTLSTDTQYF. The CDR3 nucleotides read TGTGCCAGCAGTCCTGGGACGCTTAGCACAGATACGCAGTATTTT.